The next 3 T cell receptor beta chains were all read from a single sample in a study of T cells in Graves' hyperthyroidism and ophthalmopathy. Regions amplified from RNA transcripts were the TCR beta CDR3 regions. HTBI primers were employed in a first-round RT-PCR of the TCR CDR3. TCRdb re-analysed the multiplex PCR reads in MiXCR, keeping a single row per CDR3 protein. The sample contains hundreds of thousands of distinct CDR3 sequences, over 20% of which appear only once. The sample comprised blood. Receptor source: a man aged 25-45 years with Graves' ophthalmopathy.

The chain is built from TRBV18 and TRBJ2-5; D possibly corresponds to TRBD2 (6 bases). The CDR3 covers 18 residues. Germline V gene data show CDR1 as KGHSH and CDR2 as LQKENI. Trimming left V 1 base short and J 1 base short, with 19 bases between. Written as DNA, the CDR3 is TGTGCCAGCTCACCACTAGCGGCAGGGCGAAAGATCCAAGAGACCCAGTACTTC. Translated, it gives CASSPLAAGRKIQETQYF.

This clonotype was observed a handful of times. V gene TRBV6-1 combines with J gene TRBJ2-7; 9 bases are shared with TRBD2. The V gene's germline CDR1 is MNHNS and CDR2 SASEGT. This CDR3 contains 15 residues. Unmatched junction bases numbered 6, after V lost 2 bases and J lost 4 bases. CDR3 nucleotides: TGTGCCAGCAGTGAATATGGGCTAGCGGGATACGAGCAGTACTTC. Translation: CASSEYGLAGYEQYF.

This clonotype was seen many times. This chain joins TRBV6-2 or TRBV6-3 and TRBJ2-1, with 16 positions matching TRBD2. From germline, CDR1 is MNHEY and CDR2 SVGEGT. The CDR3 runs to 19 residues. The ends lost 2 bases at V and 9 bases at J; junction bases unmatched: 13. The CDR3 reads CASSYMIRGTSGRAGEQFF. In DNA, the CDR3 is TGTGCCAGCAGTTACATGATCCGGGGGACTAGCGGGAGGGCCGGTGAGCAGTTCTTC.